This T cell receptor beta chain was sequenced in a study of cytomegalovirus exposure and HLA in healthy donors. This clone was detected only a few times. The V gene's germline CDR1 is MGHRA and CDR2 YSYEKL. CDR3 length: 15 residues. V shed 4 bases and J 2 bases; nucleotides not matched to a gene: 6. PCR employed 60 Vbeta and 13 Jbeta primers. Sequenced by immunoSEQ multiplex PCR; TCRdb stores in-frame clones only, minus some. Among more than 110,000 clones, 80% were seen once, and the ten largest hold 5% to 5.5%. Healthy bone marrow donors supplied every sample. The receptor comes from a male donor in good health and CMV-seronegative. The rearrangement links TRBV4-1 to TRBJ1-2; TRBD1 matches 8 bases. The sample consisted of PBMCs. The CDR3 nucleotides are TGCGCCAGCAGCCCGGACAGGGTATCCAACTATGGCTACACCTTC. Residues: CASSPDRVSNYGYTF.